Detailed here is one TCR beta chain. The antigen is not known. The data belong to a study of brain metastases from non-small cell lung cancer. Study results and limitations: T-cell infiltration was lower in brain metastases than primaries (P < 0.001).

The table came from immunoSEQ multiplex PCR; TCRdb's copy has only in-frame clones and leaves some out. This sample has approximately 4,100 clones, with nearly 90% found just once. The germline V gene encodes CDR1 SGHNT and CDR2 YYREEE (reference sequence). The CDR3 sequence is 12 residues long. V was pared by 0 bases and J by 5 bases, with 3 bases between. Sequenced: primary lung tumor tissue. The sequence was collected from a donor at least 40 years old with non-small cell lung cancer. The chain employs TRBV5-4 and TRBJ2-1; D uncertain. CDR3 coding DNA: TGTGCCAGCAGCTTGGCGAACAATGAGCAGTTCTTC. This translates into CASSLANNEQFF.